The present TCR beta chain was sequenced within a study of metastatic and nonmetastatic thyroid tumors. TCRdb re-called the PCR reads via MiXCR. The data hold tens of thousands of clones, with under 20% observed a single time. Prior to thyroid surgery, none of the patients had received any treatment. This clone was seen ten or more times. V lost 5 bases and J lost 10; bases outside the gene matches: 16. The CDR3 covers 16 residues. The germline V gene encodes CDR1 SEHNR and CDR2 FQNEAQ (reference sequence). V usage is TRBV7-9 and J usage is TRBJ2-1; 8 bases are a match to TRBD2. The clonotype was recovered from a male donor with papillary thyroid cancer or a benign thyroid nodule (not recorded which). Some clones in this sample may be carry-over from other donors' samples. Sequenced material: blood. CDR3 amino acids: CASSDSRLAPTGEQFF. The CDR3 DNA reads TGTGCCAGCAGCGACTCCCGACTAGCGCCCACCGGAGAGCAGTTCTTC.